The rows below give T cell receptor beta chains drawn from one sample of a study of shared clonotypes between healthy human individuals. The assay was immunoSEQ multiplex PCR, and TCRdb's table has in-frame clones only and misses some. The sample consists of 950,000 to 1,300,000 clones, about 74% of them appearing once. The sample taken for sequencing was memory CD4+ T cells sorted from blood. The receptors were gathered from a man younger than 35 in good health. Both conserved end residues are part of each CDR3. The D gene is left open where the match is weak. Clone size appears in some rows only: once, few, many, or a class for an expanded clone.

size,J,D,V,CDR3,DNA
.,TRBJ2-3,TRBD2,TRBV6-5,CASSLRGGGTDTQYF,TGTGCCAGCAGCCTTCGGGGGGGCGGCACAGATACGCAGTATTTT
.,TRBJ1-5,.,TRBV19,CASSIPQGQPQHF,TGTGCCAGTAGTATCCCACAGGGTCAGCCCCAGCATTTT
.,TRBJ2-7,.,TRBV7-9,CASSPRYNSEQYF,TGTGCCAGCAGCCCGAGATACAACAGCGAGCAGTACTTC
few,TRBJ1-3,TRBD1,TRBV19,CATSTGTHTIYF,TGTGCCACCTCGACAGGGACGCACACCATATATTTT
.,TRBJ2-7,TRBD2,TRBV6-5,CASRLTSGAHEQYF,TGTGCCAGCAGACTCACTAGCGGGGCCCACGAGCAGTACTTC
once,TRBJ2-4,.,TRBV6-5,CASSSRGGNIQYF,TGTGCCAGCAGCTCCAGGGGGGGAAACATTCAGTACTTC
.,TRBJ2-1,.,TRBV2,CASSEDGPAMSYNEQFF,TGTGCCAGCAGTGAAGACGGCCCGGCGATGTCCTACAATGAGCAGTTCTTC
.,TRBJ2-7,.,TRBV19,CASSTRDRTYEQYF,TGTGCCAGTAGTACGCGGGACAGAACCTACGAGCAGTACTTC
.,TRBJ1-4,TRBD1,TRBV6-1,CASSELGQYEKLFF,TGTGCCAGCAGTGAATTGGGACAGTATGAAAAACTGTTTTTT
.,TRBJ2-1,.,TRBV5-1,CASSLGGGYNEQFF,TGCGCCAGCAGCTTAGGTGGGGGTTACAATGAGCAGTTCTTC
.,TRBJ2-2,.,TRBV6-5,CASSLKWGAGELFF,TGTGCCAGCAGTCTCAAGTGGGGGGCCGGGGAGCTGTTTTTT
.,TRBJ2-3,.,TRBV5-1,CASSLEARITDTQYF,TGCGCCAGCAGCTTGGAGGCCAGAATCACAGATACGCAGTATTTT
.,TRBJ1-2,.,TRBV7-9,CASSLLGAVDGYTF,TGTGCCAGCAGCTTATTGGGGGCCGTGGATGGCTACACCTTC
.,TRBJ1-6,.,TRBV30,CAWSAGRNNSPLHF,TGTGCCTGGAGTGCAGGGCGAAATAATTCACCCCTCCACTTT
many,TRBJ2-3,.,TRBV5-4,CASSLDPFSTDTQYF,TGTGCCAGCAGCTTGGATCCGTTTAGCACAGATACGCAGTATTTT
once,TRBJ1-2,TRBD1,TRBV19,CASSIPGQGARYGYTF,TGTGCCAGTAGTATCCCGGGACAGGGGGCTCGGTATGGCTACACCTTC
once,TRBJ1-3,.,TRBV19,CASIGGTGGNTIYF,TGTGCCAGTATAGGAGGTACGGGCGGAAACACCATATATTTT
.,TRBJ1-3,TRBD1,TRBV6-5,CAATQGTGNTIYF,TGTGCCGCTACACAGGGGACTGGAAACACCATATATTTT
.,TRBJ2-5,.,TRBV6-6,CASSYDRETQYF,TGTGCCAGCAGTTACGACCGAGAGACCCAGTACTTC
.,TRBJ2-1,.,TRBV21-1,CASNEGNEQFF,TGTGCCAGCAACGAGGGGAATGAGCAGTTCTTC
.,TRBJ1-2,TRBD1,TRBV30,CAWSAWDRGTNYGYTF,TGTGCCTGGAGTGCTTGGGACAGGGGTACGAACTATGGCTACACCTTC
few,TRBJ2-6,.,TRBV1,CTSSQDEASGANVLTF,TGCACCAGCAGCCAAGATGAGGCTTCCGGGGCCAACGTCCTGACTTTC
many,TRBJ2-1,.,TRBV6-1,CASSSTNNEQFF,TGTGCCAGCAGTTCCACGAACAATGAGCAGTTCTTC
.,TRBJ1-2,TRBD1,TRBV19,CASSARQGPNYGYTF,TGTGCCAGTAGTGCCCGACAGGGACCGAACTATGGCTACACCTTC
.,TRBJ2-7,.,TRBV14,CASSQVTRPGYEQYF,TGTGCCAGCAGCCAAGTAACTAGACCAGGGTACGAGCAGTACTTC
.,TRBJ2-1,TRBD2,TRBV19,CASSPIAGGPDNEQFF,TGTGCCAGTAGTCCGATAGCGGGGGGGCCCGATAATGAGCAGTTCTTC
few,TRBJ1-2,.,TRBV2,CASMKGPGANYGYTF,TGTGCCAGCATGAAGGGCCCCGGAGCTAACTATGGCTACACCTTC
few,TRBJ1-6,TRBD1,TRBV7-2,CASSLEVRGSPLHF,TGTGCCAGCAGCTTAGAAGTCAGGGGGTCACCCCTCCACTTT
.,TRBJ2-3,.,TRBV7-9,CASSAPKGVTDTQYF,TGTGCCAGCAGCGCCCCAAAGGGCGTCACAGATACGCAGTATTTT
once,TRBJ2-5,.,TRBV13,CASSLAGAETQYF,TGTGCCAGCAGCTTAGCGGGGGCTGAGACCCAGTACTTC
.,TRBJ2-1,TRBD2,TRBV10-3,CAISESREGYNEQFF,TGTGCCATCAGTGAAAGTCGGGAGGGCTACAATGAGCAGTTCTTC